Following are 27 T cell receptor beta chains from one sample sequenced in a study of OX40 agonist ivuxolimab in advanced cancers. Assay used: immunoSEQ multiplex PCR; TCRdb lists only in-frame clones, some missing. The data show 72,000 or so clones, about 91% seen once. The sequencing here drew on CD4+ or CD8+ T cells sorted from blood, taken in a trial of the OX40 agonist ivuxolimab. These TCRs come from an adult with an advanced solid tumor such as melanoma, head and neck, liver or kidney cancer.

CDR3 loop: CASSSQRRGLPGELFF. As DNA, the CDR3 is TGTGCCAGCAGCTCTCAAAGGCGGGGGTTGCCCGGGGAGCTGTTTTTT. The gene calls are TRBV7-9 and TRBJ2-2; 7 nucleotides match TRBD2. Germline CDR1 and CDR2: SEHNR and FQNEAQ (reference sequence). The V segment lost 4 bases and the J segment 6 bases; nucleotides outside the gene matches: 11. This CDR3 region has 16 residues.

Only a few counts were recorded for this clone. Written as DNA, the CDR3 is TGTGCCTGGAGCCAGGGTAACTATGGCTACACCTTC. It is translated as CAWSQGNYGYTF. This chain joins TRBV30 and TRBJ1-2; D possibly corresponds to TRBD1 (5 bases). CDR1 and CDR2 from the germline V gene are GTSNPN and SVGIG (reference sequence). This CDR3 is built from 12 residues. The V gene lost 3 bases and the J gene lost 1 base, with 6 bases spanning the gap.

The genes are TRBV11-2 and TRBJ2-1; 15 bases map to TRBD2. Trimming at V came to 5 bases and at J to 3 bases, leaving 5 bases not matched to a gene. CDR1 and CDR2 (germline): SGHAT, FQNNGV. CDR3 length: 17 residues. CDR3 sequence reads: CASSPGGLAGGYNEQFF. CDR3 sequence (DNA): TGTGCCAGCAGCCCGGGGGGACTAGCGGGAGGCTACAATGAGCAGTTCTTC.

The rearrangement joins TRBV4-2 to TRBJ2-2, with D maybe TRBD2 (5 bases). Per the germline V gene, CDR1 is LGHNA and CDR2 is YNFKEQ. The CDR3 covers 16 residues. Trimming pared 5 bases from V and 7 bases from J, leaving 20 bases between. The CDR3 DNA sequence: TGTGCCAGCAGCTTAGAACCTGGCGCTGGAGGCGGGGAGCTGTTTTTT. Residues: CASSLEPGAGGGELFF.

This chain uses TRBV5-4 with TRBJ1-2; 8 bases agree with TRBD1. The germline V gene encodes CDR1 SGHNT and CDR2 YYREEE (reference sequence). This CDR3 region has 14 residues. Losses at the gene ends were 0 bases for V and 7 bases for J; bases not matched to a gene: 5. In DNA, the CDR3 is TGTGCCAGCAGCTTGGGCAGGGGGCAAGTTGGCTACACCTTC. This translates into CASSLGRGQVGYTF.

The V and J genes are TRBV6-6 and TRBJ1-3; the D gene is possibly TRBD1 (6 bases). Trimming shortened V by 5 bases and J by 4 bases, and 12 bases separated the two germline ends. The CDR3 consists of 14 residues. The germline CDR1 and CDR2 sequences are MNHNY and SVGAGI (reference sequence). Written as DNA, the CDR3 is TGTGCCAGCAGTACAGGGTTAGACGGAAACACCATATATTTT. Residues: CASSTGLDGNTIYF.

The CDR3 nucleotides are TGTGCCAGCAGTCAAAATAGCTGGGAGCCCCAGCATTTT. Residues: CASSQNSWEPQHF. The chain couples TRBV2 to TRBJ1-5; D not certain. CDR3 length: 13 amino acids. V was clipped by 5 bases and J by 8 bases, with 13 bases between them. Germline values: CDR1 SNHLY, CDR2 FYNNEI.

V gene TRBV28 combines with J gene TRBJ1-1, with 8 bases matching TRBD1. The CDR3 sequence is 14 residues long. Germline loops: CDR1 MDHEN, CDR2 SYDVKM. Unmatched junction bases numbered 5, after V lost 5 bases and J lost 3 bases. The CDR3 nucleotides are TGTGCCAGCAGTCTTGGACAGGGAGACACTGAAGCTTTCTTT. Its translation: CASSLGQGDTEAFF.

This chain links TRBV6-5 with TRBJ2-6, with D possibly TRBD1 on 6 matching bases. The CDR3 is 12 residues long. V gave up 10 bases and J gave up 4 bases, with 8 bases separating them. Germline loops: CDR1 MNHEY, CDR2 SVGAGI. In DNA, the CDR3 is TGTGCCAAGAGGGGGGGGGCCAACGTCCTGACTTTC. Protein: CAKRGGANVLTF.

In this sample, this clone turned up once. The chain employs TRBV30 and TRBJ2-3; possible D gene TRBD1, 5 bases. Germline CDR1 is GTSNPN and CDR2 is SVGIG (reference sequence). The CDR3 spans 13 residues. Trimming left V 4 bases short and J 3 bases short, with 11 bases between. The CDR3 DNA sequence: TGTGCCTGGAACCAGGGTTGGACAGATACGCAGTATTTT. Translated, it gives CAWNQGWTDTQYF. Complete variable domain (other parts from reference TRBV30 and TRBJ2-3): SQTIHQWPATLVQPVGSPLSLECTVEGTSNPNLYWYRQAAGRGLQLLFYSVGIGQISSEVPQNLSASRPQDRQFILSSKKLLLSDSGFYLCAWNQGWTDTQYFGPGTRLTVL.

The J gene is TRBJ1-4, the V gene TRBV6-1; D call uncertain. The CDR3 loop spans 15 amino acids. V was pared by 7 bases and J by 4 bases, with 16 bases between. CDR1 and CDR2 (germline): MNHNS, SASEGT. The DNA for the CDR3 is TGTGCCAGCACCGGAGGACCGGCTTATAATGAAAAACTGTTTTTT. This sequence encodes CASTGGPAYNEKLFF.

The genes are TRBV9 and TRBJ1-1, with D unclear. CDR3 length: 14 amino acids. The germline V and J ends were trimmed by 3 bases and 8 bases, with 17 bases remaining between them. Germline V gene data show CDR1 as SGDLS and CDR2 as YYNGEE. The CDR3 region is CASSEKDGSGEAFF. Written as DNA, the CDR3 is TGTGCCAGCAGCGAGAAAGACGGTTCCGGAGAAGCTTTCTTT.

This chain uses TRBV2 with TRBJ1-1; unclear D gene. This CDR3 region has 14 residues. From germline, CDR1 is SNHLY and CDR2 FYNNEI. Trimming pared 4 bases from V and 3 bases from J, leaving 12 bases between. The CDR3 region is CASSGSMVDTEAFF. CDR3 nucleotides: TGTGCCAGCAGTGGTTCGATGGTAGACACTGAAGCTTTCTTT.

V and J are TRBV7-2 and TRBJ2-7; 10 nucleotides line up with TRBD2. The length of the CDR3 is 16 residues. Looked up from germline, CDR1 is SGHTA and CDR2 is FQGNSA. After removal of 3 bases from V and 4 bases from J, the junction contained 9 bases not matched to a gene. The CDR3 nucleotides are TGTGCCAGCAGCTTCGTTCTTTCTAGCGGGGGTTACGAGCAGTACTTC. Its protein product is CASSFVLSSGGYEQYF.

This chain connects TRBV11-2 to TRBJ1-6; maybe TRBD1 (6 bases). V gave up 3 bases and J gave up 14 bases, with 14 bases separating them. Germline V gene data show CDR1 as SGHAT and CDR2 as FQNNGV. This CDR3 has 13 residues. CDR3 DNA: TGTGCCAGCAGCTTGGACAGAGGGGGGACCCTCCACTTT. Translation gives CASSLDRGGTLHF.

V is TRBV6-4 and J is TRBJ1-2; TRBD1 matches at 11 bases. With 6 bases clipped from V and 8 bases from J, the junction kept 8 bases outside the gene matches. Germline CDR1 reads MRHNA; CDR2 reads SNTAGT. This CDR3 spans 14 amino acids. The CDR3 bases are TGTGCCAGCAGCCCGGGACAGGGGGAACCAGGCTACACCTTC. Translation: CASSPGQGEPGYTF.

CDR3 nucleotide sequence: TGTGCCAGCAGCCCTGGAGGGGGCCGGGCCTACGAGCAGTACTTC. It yields the protein CASSPGGGRAYEQYF. This chain joins TRBV28 and TRBJ2-7; D is perhaps TRBD1 (7 bases). Germline loops: CDR1 MDHEN, CDR2 SYDVKM. This CDR3 contains 15 residues. V was pared by 6 bases and J by 2 bases, with 17 bases between. Together with reference TRBV28 and TRBJ2-7, the CDR3 gives the full variable domain: DVKVTQSSRYLVKRTGEKVFLECVQDMDHENMFWYRQDPGLGLRLIYFSYDVKMKEKGDIPEGYSVSREKKERFSLILESASTNQTSMYLCASSPGGGRAYEQYFGPGTRLTVT.

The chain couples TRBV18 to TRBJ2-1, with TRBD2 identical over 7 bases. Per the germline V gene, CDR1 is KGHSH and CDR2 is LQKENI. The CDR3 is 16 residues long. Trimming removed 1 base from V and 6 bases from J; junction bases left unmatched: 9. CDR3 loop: CASSPQVLRGSNEQFF. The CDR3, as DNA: TGTGCCAGCTCACCACAGGTTCTGCGGGGGTCCAATGAGCAGTTCTTC.

The CDR3 DNA is TGTGCCAGCAGCGTCCCCGGGACAGGGGGCGACACCGGGGAGCTGTTTTTT. Protein product: CASSVPGTGGDTGELFF. This chain links TRBV9 with TRBJ2-2; 12 bases match TRBD1. CDR1 SGDLS and CDR2 YYNGEE come from the germline V gene. This CDR3 is built from 17 residues. Unmatched junction bases numbered 5, after V lost 2 bases and J lost 3 bases.

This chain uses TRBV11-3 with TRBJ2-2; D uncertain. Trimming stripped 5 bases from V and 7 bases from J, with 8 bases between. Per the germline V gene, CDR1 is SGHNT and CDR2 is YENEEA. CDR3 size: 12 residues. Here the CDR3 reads CASSPPRGELFF. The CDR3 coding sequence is TGTGCCAGCAGCCCCCCGCGCGGGGAGCTGTTTTTT.

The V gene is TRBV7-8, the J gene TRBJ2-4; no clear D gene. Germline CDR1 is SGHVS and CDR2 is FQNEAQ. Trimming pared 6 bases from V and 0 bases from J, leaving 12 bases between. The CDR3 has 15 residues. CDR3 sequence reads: CASSPNGIAKNIQYF. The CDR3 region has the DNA TGTGCCAGCAGTCCCAATGGCATAGCCAAAAACATTCAGTACTTC.

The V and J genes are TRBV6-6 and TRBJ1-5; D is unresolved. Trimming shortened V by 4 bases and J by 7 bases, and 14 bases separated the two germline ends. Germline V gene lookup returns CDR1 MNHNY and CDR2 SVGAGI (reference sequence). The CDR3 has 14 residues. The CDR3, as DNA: TGTGCCAGCAGTTCCGCCGGGGTTGGCCAGCCCCAGCATTTT. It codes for CASSSAGVGQPQHF.

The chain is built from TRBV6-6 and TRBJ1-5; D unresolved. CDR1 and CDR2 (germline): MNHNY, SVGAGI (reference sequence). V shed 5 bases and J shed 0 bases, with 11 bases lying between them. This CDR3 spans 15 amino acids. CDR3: CASSTWTSSNQPQHF. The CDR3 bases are TGTGCCAGCAGTACTTGGACTTCTAGCAATCAGCCCCAGCATTTT.

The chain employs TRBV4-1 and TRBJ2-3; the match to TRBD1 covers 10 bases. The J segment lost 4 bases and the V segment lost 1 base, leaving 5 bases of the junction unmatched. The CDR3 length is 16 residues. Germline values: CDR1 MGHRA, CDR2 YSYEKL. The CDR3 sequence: CASSQGRDRGADTQYF. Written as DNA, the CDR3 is TGCGCCAGCAGCCAAGGTCGGGACAGGGGTGCAGATACGCAGTATTTT.

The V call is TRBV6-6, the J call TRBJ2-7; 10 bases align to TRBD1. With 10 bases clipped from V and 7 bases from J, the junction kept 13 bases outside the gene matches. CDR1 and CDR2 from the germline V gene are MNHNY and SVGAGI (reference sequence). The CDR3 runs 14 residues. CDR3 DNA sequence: TGTGCCACGATTGGGACAGGGGCCTCTAAGGAGCAGTACTTC. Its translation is CATIGTGASKEQYF.

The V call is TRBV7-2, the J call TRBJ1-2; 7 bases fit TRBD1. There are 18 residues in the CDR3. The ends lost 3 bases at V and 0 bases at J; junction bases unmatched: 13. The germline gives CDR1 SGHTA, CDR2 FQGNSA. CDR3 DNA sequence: TGTGCCAGCAGCTTTCGAGAGGCAGGGGGACCTTCTAACTATGGCTACACCTTC. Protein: CASSFREAGGPSNYGYTF.

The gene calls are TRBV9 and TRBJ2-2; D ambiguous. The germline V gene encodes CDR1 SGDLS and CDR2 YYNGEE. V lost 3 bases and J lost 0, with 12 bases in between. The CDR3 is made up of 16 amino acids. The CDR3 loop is CASSAPERANTGELFF. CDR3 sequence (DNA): TGTGCCAGCAGCGCCCCGGAACGAGCGAACACCGGGGAGCTGTTTTTT.